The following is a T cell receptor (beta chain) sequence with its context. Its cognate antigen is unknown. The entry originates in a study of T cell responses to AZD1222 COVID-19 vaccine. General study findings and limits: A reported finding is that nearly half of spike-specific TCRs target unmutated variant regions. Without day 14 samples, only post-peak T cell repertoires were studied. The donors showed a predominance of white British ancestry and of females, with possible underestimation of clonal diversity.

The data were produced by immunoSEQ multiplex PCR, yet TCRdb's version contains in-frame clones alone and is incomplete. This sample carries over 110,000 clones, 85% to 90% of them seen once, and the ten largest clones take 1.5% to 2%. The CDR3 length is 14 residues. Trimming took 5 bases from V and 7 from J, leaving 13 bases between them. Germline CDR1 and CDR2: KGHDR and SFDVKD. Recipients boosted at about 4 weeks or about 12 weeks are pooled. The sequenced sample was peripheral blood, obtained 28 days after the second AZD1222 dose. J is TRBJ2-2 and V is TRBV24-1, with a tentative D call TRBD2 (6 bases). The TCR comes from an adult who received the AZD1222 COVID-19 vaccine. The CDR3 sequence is CATSGDLALGELFF. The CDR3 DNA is TGTGCCACCAGTGGGGACCTAGCGCTCGGGGAGCTGTTTTTT.